This TCR beta chain was found in a study of CD8 T cells in ankylosing spondylitis. CDR1 and CDR2 (germline): SEHNR, FQNEAQ (reference sequence). V dropped 1 base and J dropped 5 bases, with 17 bases sitting between them. The CDR3 extends over 16 amino acids. This clonotype was observed a handful of times. No antigen is known for it. In making TCR beta libraries, quantitative 5'-RACE with molecular barcodes was used. TCRdb fed the 5' RACE reads into MiXCR, producing one record per CDR3 protein. The sample consists of approximately 200,000 distinct CDR3 sequences, 9.5% to 15% of them appearing once. Findings and caveats of the study: Ankylosing spondylitis blood seemed to carry a telltale TCR beta motif made of under ten highly homologous variants. Clones that were linked to disease were CD8+ and were relatively rare in peripheral blood. Disease-linked clones reportedly concentrated significantly in matched ankylosing spondylitis synovial fluid.

The chain joins TRBV7-9 to TRBJ1-2; possibly TRBD1 for D (5 bases). Material for sequencing was blood, either unsorted or a sorted T cell fraction (not recorded which). This receptor was identified in a male donor with ankylosing spondylitis or in good health (not recorded which). The chain's CDR3 is CASSLEYFAGSYGYTF. In nucleotides, the CDR3 is TGTGCCAGCAGCTTAGAGTACTTTGCAGGGTCTTATGGCTACACCTTC.